The sequence of this TCR beta chain was determined in a study of T cell repertoires in cytomegalovirus infection. This CDR3 comprises 11 residues. The V and J ends lost 4 bases and 5 bases respectively, with 5 bases between them. The germline V gene has CDR1 SEHNR and CDR2 FQNEAQ (reference sequence). This clonotype was observed a few times. Its antigen is not identified. TCRdb reanalysed the reads using MiXCR and keeps one entry per CDR3 protein. The top ten clones hold 18% of a sample with 640,000 or so distinct CDR3 sequences, around a third of them seen once. Study outcomes and limitations: CMV-specific HLA-C-restricted TCR beta clonotypes dominated the ex vivo response.

The starting material was cultured PBMCs, obtained from culture after CMV antigen stimulation. The clonotype was recovered from a human donor in good health (CMV status not recorded). Some clones in this sample may be carry-over from other donors' samples. The chain carries TRBV7-9 and TRBJ2-5; no reliable D call. CDR3 coding DNA: TGTGCCAGCAGCTACTTTGAGACCCAGTACTTC. Residues: CASSYFETQYF.